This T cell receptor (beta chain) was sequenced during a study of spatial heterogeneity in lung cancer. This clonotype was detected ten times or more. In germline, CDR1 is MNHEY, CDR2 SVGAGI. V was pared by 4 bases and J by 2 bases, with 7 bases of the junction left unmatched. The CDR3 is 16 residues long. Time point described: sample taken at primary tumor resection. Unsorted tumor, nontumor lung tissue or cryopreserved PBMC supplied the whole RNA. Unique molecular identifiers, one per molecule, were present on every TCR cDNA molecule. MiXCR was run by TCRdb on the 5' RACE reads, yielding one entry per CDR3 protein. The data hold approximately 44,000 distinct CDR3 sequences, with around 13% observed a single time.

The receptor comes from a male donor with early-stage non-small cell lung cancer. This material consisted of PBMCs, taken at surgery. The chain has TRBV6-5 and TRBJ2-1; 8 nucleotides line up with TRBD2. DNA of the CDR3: TGTGCCAGCAGTTCCCTGGGACTAGATGCCTACAATGAGCAGTTCTTC. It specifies CASSSLGLDAYNEQFF.